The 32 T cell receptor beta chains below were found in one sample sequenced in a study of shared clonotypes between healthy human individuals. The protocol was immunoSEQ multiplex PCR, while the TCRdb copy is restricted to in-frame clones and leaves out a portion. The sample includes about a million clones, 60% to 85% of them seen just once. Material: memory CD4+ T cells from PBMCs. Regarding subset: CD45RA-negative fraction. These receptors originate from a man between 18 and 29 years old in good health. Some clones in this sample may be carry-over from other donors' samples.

CDR3 loop: CATDDRAGELFF. CDR3 sequence (DNA): TGTGCCACCGATGACAGGGCCGGGGAGCTGTTTTTT. This chain uses TRBV28 with TRBJ2-2; 7 bases fit TRBD1. Trimming took 10 bases from V and 6 from J; bases not matched to a gene: 5. CDR3 length equals 12 residues. Germline-derived CDR1 and CDR2 are MDHEN and SYDVKM.

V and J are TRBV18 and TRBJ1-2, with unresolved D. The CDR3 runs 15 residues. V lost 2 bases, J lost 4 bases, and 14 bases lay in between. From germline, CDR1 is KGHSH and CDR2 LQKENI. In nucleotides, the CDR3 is TGTGCCAGCTCACCATCGGCGGGTGGGCTCTATGGCTACACCTTC. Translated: CASSPSAGGLYGYTF.

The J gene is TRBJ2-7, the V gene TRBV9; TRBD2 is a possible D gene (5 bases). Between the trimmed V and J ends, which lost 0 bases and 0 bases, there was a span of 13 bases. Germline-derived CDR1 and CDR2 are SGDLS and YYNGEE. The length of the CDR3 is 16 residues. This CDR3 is CASSVAQIASSYEQYF. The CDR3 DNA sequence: TGTGCCAGCAGCGTAGCTCAGATAGCGTCCTCCTACGAGCAGTACTTC. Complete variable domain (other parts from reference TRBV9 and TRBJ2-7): DSGVTQTPKHLITATGQRVTLRCSPRSGDLSVYWYQQSLDQGLQFLIQYYNGEERAKGNILERFSAQQFPDLHSELNLSSLELGDSALYFCASSVAQIASSYEQYFGPGTRLTVT.

CDR3: CASSQALSQLYGYTF. The CDR3, as DNA: TGCGCCAGCAGCCAAGCGTTGAGTCAGCTCTATGGCTACACCTTC. V is TRBV4-1 and J is TRBJ1-2, with D uncertain. V was cut by 1 base and J by 4 bases, with 13 bases left in between. CDR1 is MGHRA, CDR2 YSYEKL, per germline. The CDR3 spans 15 residues.

The CDR3 loop is CASSYDFTGELFF. The CDR3 DNA reads TGTGCCAGCAGTTACGACTTCACCGGGGAGCTGTTTTTT. The chain recombines TRBV6-5 with TRBJ2-2; D is undetermined. The CDR3 spans 13 residues. Trimming took off 2 bases at V and 4 bases at J, with 5 bases between the two ends. Germline values: CDR1 MNHEY, CDR2 SVGAGI.

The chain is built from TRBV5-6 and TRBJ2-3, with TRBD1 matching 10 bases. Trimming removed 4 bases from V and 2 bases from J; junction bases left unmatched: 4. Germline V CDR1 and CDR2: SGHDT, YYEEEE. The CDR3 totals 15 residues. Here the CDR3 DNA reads TGTGCCAGCAGCCCAGACAGGGGGCTCACAGATACGCAGTATTTT. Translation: CASSPDRGLTDTQYF.

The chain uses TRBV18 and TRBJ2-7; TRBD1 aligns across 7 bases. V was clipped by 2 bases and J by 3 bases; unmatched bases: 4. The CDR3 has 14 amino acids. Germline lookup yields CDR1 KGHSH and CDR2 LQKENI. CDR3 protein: CASSPWGTDYEQYF. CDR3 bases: TGTGCCAGCTCACCATGGGGGACAGACTACGAGCAGTACTTC. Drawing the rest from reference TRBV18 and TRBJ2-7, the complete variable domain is NAGVMQNPRHLVRRRGQEARLRCSPMKGHSHVYWYRQLPEEGLKFMVYLQKENIIDESGMPKERFSAEFPKEGPSILRIQQVVRGDSAAYFCASSPWGTDYEQYFGPGTRLTVT.

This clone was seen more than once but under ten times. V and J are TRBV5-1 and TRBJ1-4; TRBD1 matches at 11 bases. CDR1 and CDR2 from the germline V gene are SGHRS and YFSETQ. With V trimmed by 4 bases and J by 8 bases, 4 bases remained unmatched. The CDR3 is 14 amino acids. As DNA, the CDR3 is TGCGCCAGCAGCAGGACAGGGGGCGACGAAAAACTGTTTTTT. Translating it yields CASSRTGGDEKLFF. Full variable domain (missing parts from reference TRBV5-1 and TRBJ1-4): KAGVTQTPRYLIKTRGQQVTLSCSPISGHRSVSWYQQTPGQGLQFLFEYFSETQRNKGNFPGRFSGRQFSNSRSEMNVSTLELGDSALYLCASSRTGGDEKLFFGSGTQLSVL.

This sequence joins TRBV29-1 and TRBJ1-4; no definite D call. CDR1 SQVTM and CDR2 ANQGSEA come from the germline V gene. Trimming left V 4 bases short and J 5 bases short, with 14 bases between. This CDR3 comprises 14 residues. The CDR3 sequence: CSVVVPPGNEKLFF. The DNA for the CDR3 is TGCAGCGTTGTTGTGCCGCCCGGGAATGAAAAACTGTTTTTT.

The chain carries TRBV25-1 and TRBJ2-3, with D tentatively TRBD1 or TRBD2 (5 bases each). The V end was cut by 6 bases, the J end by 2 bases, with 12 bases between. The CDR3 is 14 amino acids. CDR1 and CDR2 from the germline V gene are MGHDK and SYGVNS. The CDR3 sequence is CASSGTLYTDTQYF. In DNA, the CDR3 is TGTGCCAGCAGCGGGACGCTGTACACAGATACGCAGTATTTT.

DNA for the CDR3: TGTGCCAGCAGCCAAGACCGACTAGCGGAGCGGGGAAGAGGGGGGGAGCTGTTTTTT. It codes for CASSQDRLAERGRGGELFF. V and J are TRBV4-2 and TRBJ2-2; TRBD2 agrees at 9 bases. The CDR3 covers 19 residues. Unmatched junction bases numbered 16, after V lost 0 bases and J lost 8 bases. The germline CDR1 and CDR2 sequences are LGHNA and YNFKEQ.

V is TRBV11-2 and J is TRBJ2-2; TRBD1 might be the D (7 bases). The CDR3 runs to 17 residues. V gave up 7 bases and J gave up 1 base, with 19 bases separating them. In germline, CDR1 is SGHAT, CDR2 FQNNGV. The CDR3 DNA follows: TGTGCCAGCAACCATTATCGCGGGACAGTGAACACCGGGGAGCTGTTTTTT. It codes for CASNHYRGTVNTGELFF.

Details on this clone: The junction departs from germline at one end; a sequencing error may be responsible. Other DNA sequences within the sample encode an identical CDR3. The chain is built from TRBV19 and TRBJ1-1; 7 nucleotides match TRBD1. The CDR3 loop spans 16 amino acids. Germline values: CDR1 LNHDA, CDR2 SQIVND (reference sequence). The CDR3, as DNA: TGTGCCAGTAGGGACAGGCCCTCTCATATGAACACTGAAGCCTTCTTT. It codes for CASRDRPSHMNTEAFF.

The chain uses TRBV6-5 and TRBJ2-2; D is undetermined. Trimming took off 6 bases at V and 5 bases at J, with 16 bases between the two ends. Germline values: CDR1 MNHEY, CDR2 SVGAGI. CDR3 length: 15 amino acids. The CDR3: CASRPPGLLTGELFF. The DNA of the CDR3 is TGTGCCAGCAGACCCCCCGGCCTTTTAACCGGGGAGCTGTTTTTT.

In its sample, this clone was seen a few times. The CDR3 DNA reads TGTGCCAGCAGCATGACTAGCGGGTTGTACGAGCAGTACTTC. Residues: CASSMTSGLYEQYF. The gene calls are TRBV13 and TRBJ2-7, with 10 bases fitting TRBD2. With 5 bases clipped from V and 4 bases from J, the junction kept 5 bases outside the gene matches. The germline gives CDR1 PRHDT, CDR2 FYEKMQ (reference sequence). The CDR3 is 14 amino acids.

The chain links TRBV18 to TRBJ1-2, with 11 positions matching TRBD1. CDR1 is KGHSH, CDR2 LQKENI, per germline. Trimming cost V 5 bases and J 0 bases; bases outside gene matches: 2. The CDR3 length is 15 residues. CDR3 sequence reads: CASSGQGASNYGYTF. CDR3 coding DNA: TGTGCCAGCTCAGGACAGGGGGCCTCTAACTATGGCTACACCTTC.

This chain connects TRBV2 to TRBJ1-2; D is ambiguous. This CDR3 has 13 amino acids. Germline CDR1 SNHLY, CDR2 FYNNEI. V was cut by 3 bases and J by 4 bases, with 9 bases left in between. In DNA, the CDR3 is TGTGCCAGCAGTGAGGGCAGCCCCTATGGCTACACCTTC. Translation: CASSEGSPYGYTF.

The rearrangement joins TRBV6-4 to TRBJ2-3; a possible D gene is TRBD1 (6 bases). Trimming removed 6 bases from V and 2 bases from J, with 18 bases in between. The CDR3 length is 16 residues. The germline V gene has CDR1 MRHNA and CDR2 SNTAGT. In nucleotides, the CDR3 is TGTGCCAGCAGAAGACAGGCCGCCCACCTCACAGATACGCAGTATTTT. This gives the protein CASRRQAAHLTDTQYF.

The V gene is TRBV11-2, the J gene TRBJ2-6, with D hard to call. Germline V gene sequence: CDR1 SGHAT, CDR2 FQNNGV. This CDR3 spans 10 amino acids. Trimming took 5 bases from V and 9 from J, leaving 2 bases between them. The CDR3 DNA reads TGTGCCAGCAGCGTCAACGTCCTGACTTTC. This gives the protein CASSVNVLTF. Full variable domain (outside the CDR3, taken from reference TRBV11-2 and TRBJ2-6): EAGVAQSPRYKIIEKRQSVAFWCNPISGHATLYWYQQILGQGPKLLIQFQNNGVVDDSQLPKDRFSAERLKGVDSTLKIQPAKLEDSAVYLCASSVNVLTFGAGSRLTVL.

The CDR3 coding sequence is TGTGCCAGCAGTGAAGAACAGGTCTCTGGAAACACCATATATTTT. As protein: CASSEEQVSGNTIYF. The rearrangement links TRBV2 to TRBJ1-3; possibly TRBD1 for D (5 bases). The CDR3 runs to 15 residues. Germline assignment: CDR1 SNHLY and CDR2 FYNNEI. The V and J ends lost 1 base and 0 bases respectively, with 7 bases between them. The full variable domain, completed using reference TRBV2 and TRBJ1-3, is EPEVTQTPSHQVTQMGQEVILRCVPISNHLYFYWYRQILGQKVEFLVSFYNNEISEKSEIFDDQFSVERPDGSNFTLKIRSTKLEDSAMYFCASSEEQVSGNTIYFGEGSWLTVV.

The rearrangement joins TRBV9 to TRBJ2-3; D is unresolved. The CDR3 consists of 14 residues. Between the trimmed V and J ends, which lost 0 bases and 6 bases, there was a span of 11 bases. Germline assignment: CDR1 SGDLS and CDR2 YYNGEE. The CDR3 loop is CASSVGRLVDTQYF. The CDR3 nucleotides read TGTGCCAGCAGCGTAGGGCGGCTAGTGGATACGCAGTATTTT.

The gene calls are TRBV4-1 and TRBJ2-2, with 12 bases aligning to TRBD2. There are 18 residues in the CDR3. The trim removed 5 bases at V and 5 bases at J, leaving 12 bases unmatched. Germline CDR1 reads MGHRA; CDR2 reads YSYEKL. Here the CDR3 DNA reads TGCGCCAGCAGCAAAGGCCCCCTAGCGGGAGGGCCAACCGGGGAGCTGTTTTTT. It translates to CASSKGPLAGGPTGELFF.

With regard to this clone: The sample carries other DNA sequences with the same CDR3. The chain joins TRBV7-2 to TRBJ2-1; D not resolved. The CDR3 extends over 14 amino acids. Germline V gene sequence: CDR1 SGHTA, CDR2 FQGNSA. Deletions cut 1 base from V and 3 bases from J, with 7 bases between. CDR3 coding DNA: TGTGCCAGCAGCTTAGTGGGGTTCTACAATGAGCAGTTCTTC. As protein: CASSLVGFYNEQFF.

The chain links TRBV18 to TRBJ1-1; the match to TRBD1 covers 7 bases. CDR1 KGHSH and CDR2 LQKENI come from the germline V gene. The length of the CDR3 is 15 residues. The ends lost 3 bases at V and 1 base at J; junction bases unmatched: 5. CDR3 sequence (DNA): TGTGCCAGCTCACCGAGGGGACAGCCGAACACTGAAGCTTTCTTT. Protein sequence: CASSPRGQPNTEAFF.

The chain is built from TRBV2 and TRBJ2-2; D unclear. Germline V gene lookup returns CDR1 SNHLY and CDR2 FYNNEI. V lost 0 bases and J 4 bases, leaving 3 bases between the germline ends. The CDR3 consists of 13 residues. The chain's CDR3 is CASSEASTGELFF. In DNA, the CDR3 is TGTGCCAGCAGTGAAGCCTCCACCGGGGAGCTGTTTTTT.

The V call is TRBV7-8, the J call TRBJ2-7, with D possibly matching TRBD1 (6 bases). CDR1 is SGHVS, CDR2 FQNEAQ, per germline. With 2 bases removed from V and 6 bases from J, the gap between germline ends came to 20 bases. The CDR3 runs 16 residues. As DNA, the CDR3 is TGTGCCAGCAGCTTAATTCCCAACAGGGTGAAGGGCGAGCAGTACTTC. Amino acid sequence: CASSLIPNRVKGEQYF.

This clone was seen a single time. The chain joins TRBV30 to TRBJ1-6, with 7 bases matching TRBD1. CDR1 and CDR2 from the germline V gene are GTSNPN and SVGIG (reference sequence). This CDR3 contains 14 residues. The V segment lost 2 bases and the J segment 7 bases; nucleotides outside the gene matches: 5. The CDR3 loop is CAWSYGQENSPLHF. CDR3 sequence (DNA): TGTGCCTGGAGTTATGGACAGGAAAATTCACCCCTCCACTTT. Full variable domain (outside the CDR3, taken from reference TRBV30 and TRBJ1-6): SQTIHQWPATLVQPVGSPLSLECTVEGTSNPNLYWYRQAAGRGLQLLFYSVGIGQISSEVPQNLSASRPQDRQFILSSKKLLLSDSGFYLCAWSYGQENSPLHFGNGTRLTVT.

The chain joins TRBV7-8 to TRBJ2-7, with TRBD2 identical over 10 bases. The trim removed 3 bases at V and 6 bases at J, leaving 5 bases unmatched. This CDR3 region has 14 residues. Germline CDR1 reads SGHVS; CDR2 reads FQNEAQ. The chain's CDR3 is CASSFLAGEGEQYF. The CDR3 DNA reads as TGTGCCAGCAGCTTTCTAGCGGGAGAAGGCGAGCAGTACTTC.

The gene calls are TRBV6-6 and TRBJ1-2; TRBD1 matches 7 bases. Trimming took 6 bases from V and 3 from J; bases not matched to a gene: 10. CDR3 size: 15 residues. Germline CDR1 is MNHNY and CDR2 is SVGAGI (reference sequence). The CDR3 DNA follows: TGTGCCAGCAGGACCCTCGACAGGGCAGACTATGGCTACACCTTC. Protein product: CASRTLDRADYGYTF.

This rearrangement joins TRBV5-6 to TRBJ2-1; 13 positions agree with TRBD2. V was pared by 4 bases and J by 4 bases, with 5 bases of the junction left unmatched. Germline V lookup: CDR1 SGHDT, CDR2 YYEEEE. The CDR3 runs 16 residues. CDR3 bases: TGTGCCAGCAGCCGACTAGCGGGAGGCGCTTACAATGAGCAGTTCTTC. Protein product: CASSRLAGGAYNEQFF.

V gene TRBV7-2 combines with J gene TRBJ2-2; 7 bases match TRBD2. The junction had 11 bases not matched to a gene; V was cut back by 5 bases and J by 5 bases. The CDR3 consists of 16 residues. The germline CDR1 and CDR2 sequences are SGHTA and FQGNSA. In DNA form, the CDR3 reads TGTGCCAGCAGCCAGACCCGGGACGGGGGGACCGGGGAGCTGTTTTTT. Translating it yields CASSQTRDGGTGELFF.

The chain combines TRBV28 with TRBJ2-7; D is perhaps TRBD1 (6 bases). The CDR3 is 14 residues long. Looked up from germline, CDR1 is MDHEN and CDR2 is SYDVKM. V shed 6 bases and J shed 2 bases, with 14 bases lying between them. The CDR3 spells CASRTGQVAYEQYF. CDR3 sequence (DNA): TGTGCCAGCAGGACGGGACAAGTCGCCTACGAGCAGTACTTC.